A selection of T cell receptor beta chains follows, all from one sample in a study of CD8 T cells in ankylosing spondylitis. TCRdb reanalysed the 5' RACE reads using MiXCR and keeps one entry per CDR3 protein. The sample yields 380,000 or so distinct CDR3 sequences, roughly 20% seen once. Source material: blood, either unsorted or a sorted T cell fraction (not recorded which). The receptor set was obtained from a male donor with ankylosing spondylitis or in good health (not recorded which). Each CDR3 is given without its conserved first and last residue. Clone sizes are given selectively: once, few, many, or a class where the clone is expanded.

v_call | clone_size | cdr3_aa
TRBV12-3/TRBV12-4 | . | ASTLSGAWTDTQY
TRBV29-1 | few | GTTNTEAF
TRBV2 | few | ASSEAEAGFADTQY
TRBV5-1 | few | ASNRHQDLERDEQF
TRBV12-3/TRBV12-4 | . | ASSTGLETQY
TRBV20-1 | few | SPPGRQEETQY
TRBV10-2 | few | ASSNRENTEAF
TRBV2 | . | ASSEGRELETNYGYT
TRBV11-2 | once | ASSGLAGTEVTQY
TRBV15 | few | ATSTGRGEQY
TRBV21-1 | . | ASSSPGRDSTDTQY
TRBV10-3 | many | AISESSNEQF
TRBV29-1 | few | SVIAGGTDTQY
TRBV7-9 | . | ASSLVQRGTTDTQY
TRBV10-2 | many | ASSAGARETQY